Below, one TCR beta chain is given with its context. What it binds is unknown. From RNA transcripts, TCR beta CDR3 regions were amplified. The HTBI primer set was used in a first-round RT-PCR of the TCR CDR3. TCRdb recomputed calls from the multiplex PCR reads with MiXCR, one row per CDR3 protein. Of over 300,000 distinct CDR3 sequences in the sample, roughly 13% are singletons; the top ten hold 8% to 13%. Between the trimmed V and J ends, which lost 5 bases and 0 bases, there was a span of 9 bases. This CDR3 has 14 residues. For Graves' hyperthyroidism to be stable, ophthalmopathy could not progress within 18 months. Used for diagnoses were clinical symptoms, serum thyroxine and TRAb, thyroid ultrasound and orbital computed tomography. The data belong to a study of T cells in Graves' hyperthyroidism and ophthalmopathy. About the study: Peripheral blood was collected at initial diagnosis, before any treatment. Findings of the study overall: Ophthalmopathy, as predicted by the model, came a median 6.5 months after the prediction.

This TCR was recovered from a woman aged 55-70 years with Graves' hyperthyroidism. Material: blood. This chain links TRBV12-3 or TRBV12-4 with TRBJ2-3, with unresolved D. DNA of the CDR3: TGTGCCAGCAGTCCTACAGTTAGCACAGATACGCAGTATTTT. This sequence encodes CASSPTVSTDTQYF.